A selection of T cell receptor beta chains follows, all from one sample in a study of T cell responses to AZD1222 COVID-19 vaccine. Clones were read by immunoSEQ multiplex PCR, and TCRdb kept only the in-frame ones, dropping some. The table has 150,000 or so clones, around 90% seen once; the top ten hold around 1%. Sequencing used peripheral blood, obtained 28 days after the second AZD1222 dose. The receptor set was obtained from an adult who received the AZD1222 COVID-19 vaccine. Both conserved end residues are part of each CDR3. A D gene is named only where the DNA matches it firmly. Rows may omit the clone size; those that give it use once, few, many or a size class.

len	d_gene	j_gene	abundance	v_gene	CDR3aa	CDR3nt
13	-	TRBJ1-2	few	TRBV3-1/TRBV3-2	CASSQEKNYGYTF	TGTGCCAGCAGCCAGGAGAAAAACTATGGCTACACCTTC
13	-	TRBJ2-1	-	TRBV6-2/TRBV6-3	CASSPRGGDEQFF	TGTGCCAGCAGCCCCAGGGGGGGCGATGAGCAGTTCTTC
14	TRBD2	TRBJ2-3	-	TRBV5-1	CASSQGLAADTQYF	TGCGCCAGCAGCCAGGGACTAGCCGCAGATACGCAGTATTTT
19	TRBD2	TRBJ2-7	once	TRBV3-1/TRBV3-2	CASSRNRGGSSGRAYEQYF	TGTGCCAGCAGCCGCAACAGGGGAGGGTCTAGCGGGAGAGCCTACGAGCAGTACTTC
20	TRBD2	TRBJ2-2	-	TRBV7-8	CASSPRFTLGEREITGELFF	TGTGCCAGCAGCCCCAGGTTCACCCTTGGGGAGCGGGAGATTACCGGGGAGCTGTTTTTT
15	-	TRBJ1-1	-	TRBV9	CASSVGQPMNTEAFF	TGTGCCAGCAGCGTAGGCCAGCCAATGAACACTGAAGCTTTCTTT
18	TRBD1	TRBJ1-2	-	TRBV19	CASSIRQGARPTNYGYTF	TGTGCCAGTAGTATTAGACAGGGGGCTCGGCCCACTAACTATGGCTACACCTTC
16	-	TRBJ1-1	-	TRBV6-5	CASSYFIDLWNRAAFF	TGTGCCAGCAGTTACTTCATCGATCTATGGAATCGGGCAGCTTTCTTT
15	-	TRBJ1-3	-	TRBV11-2	CASSHHRASGNTIYF	TGTGCCAGCAGCCACCACAGGGCGTCGGGAAACACCATATATTTT
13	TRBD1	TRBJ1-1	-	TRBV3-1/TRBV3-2	CASSVGQGLEAFF	TGTGCCAGCAGCGTCGGACAGGGACTCGAAGCTTTCTTT
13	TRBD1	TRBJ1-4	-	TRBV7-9	CASSAQGNEKLFF	TGTGCCAGCAGCGCACAGGGGAATGAAAAACTGTTTTTT
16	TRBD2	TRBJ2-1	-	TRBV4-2	CASSHATSGSYNEQFF	TGTGCCAGCAGCCATGCTACTAGCGGCTCCTACAATGAGCAGTTCTTC
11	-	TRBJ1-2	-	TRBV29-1	CSARDNYGYTF	TGCAGCGCTAGAGATAACTATGGCTACACCTTC
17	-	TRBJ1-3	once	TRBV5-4	CASSPGQLRSSGNTIYF	TGTGCCAGCAGCCCCGGACAGCTAAGGAGCTCTGGAAACACCATATATTTT
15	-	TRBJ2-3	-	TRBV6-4	CASSDSWAPTDTQYF	TGTGCCAGCAGTGACTCATGGGCGCCCACAGATACGCAGTATTTT
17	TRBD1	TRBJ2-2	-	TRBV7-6	CASSLGTGPEGGGELFF	TGTGCCAGCAGCCTCGGGACAGGCCCTGAGGGGGGCGGGGAGCTGTTTTTT
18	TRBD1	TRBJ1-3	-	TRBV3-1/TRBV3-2	CASSQTRGQGVSGNTIYF	TGTGCCAGCAGCCAAACTAGGGGACAGGGGGTCTCTGGAAACACCATATATTTT
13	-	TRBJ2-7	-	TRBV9	CASSVAWGGEQYF	TGTGCCAGCAGCGTAGCTTGGGGCGGGGAGCAGTACTTC
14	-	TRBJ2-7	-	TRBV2	CASSVTGYPYEQYF	TGTGCCAGCAGTGTTACCGGATACCCCTACGAGCAGTACTTC
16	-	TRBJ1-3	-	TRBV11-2	CASSLRRPYSGNTIYF	TGTGCCAGCAGCCTCAGACGGCCGTACTCTGGAAACACCATATATTTT
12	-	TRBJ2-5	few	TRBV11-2	CASRLVGETQYF	TGTGCCAGCCGACTAGTCGGAGAGACCCAGTACTTC
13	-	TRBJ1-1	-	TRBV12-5	CASGLGVGTEAFF	TGTGCTAGTGGTCTGGGGGTAGGCACTGAAGCTTTCTTT
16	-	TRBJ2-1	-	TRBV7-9	CASSLGRGRGRFEQFF	TGTGCCAGCAGCTTAGGGCGGGGCAGGGGACGCTTTGAGCAGTTCTTC
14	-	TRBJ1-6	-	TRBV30	CAWSQGAYNSPLHF	TGTGCCTGGAGTCAGGGAGCCTATAATTCACCCCTCCACTTT
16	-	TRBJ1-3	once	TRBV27	CASSLHSVGSGNTIYF	TGTGCCAGCAGTTTACACTCGGTGGGCTCTGGAAACACCATATATTTT
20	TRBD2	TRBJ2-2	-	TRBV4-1	CASSQPFPGLAGAGTGELFF	TGCGCCAGCAGCCAACCTTTCCCGGGACTAGCGGGAGCAGGTACCGGGGAGCTGTTTTTT
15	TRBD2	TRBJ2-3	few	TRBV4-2	CASSQAGGPTDTQYF	TGTGCCAGCAGCCAAGCGGGAGGGCCGACAGATACGCAGTATTTT
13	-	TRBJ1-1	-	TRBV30	CAWGRGLNTEAFF	TGTGCCTGGGGCAGGGGCCTGAACACTGAAGCTTTCTTT
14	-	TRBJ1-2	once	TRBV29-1	CSVARLLGTGGYTF	TGCAGCGTTGCCAGGCTTTTGGGTACCGGCGGCTACACCTTC
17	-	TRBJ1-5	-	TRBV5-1	CASSLVGVGEGNQPQHF	TGCGCCAGCAGCTTGGTTGGAGTAGGGGAAGGCAATCAGCCCCAGCATTTT
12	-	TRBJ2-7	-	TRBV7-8	CASSSVGNEQYF	TGTGCCAGCAGCTCGGTCGGGAACGAGCAGTACTTC
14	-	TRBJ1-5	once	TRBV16	CASSHPPANQPQHF	TGTGCCAGCAGCCATCCTCCAGCTAATCAGCCCCAGCATTTT
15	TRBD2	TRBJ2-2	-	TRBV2	CASSDRGRGTGELFF	TGTGCCAGCAGTGATCGCGGGAGGGGCACCGGGGAGCTGTTTTTT
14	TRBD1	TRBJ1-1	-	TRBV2	CASRNRDRNTEAFF	TGTGCCAGCAGGAACCGGGACAGGAACACTGAAGCTTTCTTT
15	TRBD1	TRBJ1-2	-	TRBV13	CASSVRDRANYGYTF	TGTGCCAGCAGCGTCCGGGACAGGGCGAACTATGGCTACACCTTC
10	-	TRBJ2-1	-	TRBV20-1	CSATEGPLFF	TGCAGTGCAACGGAAGGACCACTTTTCTTC
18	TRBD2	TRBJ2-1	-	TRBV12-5	CASGIHPGTSQSYNEQFF	TGTGCTAGTGGTATTCATCCCGGGACTAGCCAAAGCTACAATGAGCAGTTCTTC
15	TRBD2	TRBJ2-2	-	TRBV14	CASSHRTSGAGELFF	TGTGCCAGCAGCCATAGGACTAGCGGCGCCGGGGAGCTGTTTTTT
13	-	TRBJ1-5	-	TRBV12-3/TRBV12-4	CASSLAIDQPQHF	TGTGCCAGCAGTTTGGCCATAGATCAGCCCCAGCATTTT
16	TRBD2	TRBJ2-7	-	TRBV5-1	CASSRLARMGTYEQYF	TGCGCCAGCAGCCGACTAGCGAGAATGGGGACCTACGAGCAGTACTTC
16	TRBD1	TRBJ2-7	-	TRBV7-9	CASSLFVGQGASEQYF	TGTGCCAGCAGCTTATTTGTAGGACAGGGGGCGTCCGAGCAGTACTTC
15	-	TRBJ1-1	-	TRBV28	CASSVPWWPNTEAFF	TGTGCCAGCAGTGTGCCTTGGTGGCCGAACACTGAAGCTTTCTTT
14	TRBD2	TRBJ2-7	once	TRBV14	CASSLGLAPYEQYF	TGTGCCAGCAGCCTAGGACTAGCACCCTACGAGCAGTACTTC